This TCR beta chain was recorded in a study of blood T cell repertoires in COVID-19. Study-wide context: T cells, B-cell-depleted T cells, or PBMCs provided the cDNA or gDNA that served as material.

The table lists this clone with a count of one. V was clipped by 4 bases and J by 6 bases; unmatched bases: 3. Per germline, CDR1 SGHNT and CDR2 YYREEE (reference sequence). The CDR3 covers 14 residues. Original processing notes: Estimation of nucleated cell counts was performed using reference gene primer amplification. Generated by immunoSEQ multiplex PCR, the TCRdb table keeps only in-frame clones and is missing some. V, J and clone size derive from that table, while D and trimming were established from the DNA sequence. The table lists 70,000 to 95,000 clones, roughly four fifths of them singletons.

Sequenced: peripheral blood. This receptor was identified in an older woman with acute or convalescent COVID-19. V is TRBV5-4 and J is TRBJ1-4; 10 bases match TRBD1. CDR3 sequence (DNA): TGTGCCAGCAGCCGGGACAGGGGAGATGAAAAACTGTTTTTT. It codes for CASSRDRGDEKLFF.